This T cell receptor (beta chain) is drawn from a study of molecular identifiers for immune sequencing clone quantification. Points from the study as a whole: Spiked Jurkat TCR RNA equivalent to one cell reportedly surfaced among some 1 million naive cells.

A single record per CDR3 protein comes from TCRdb applying MiXCR to the PCR reads. The sample consists of 460,000 or so distinct CDR3 sequences, about 22% of them appearing once. CDR3 length equals 16 residues. The germline V gene encodes CDR1 PRHDT and CDR2 FYEKMQ (reference sequence). Libraries used roughly 17,000 to 1,000,000 sorted naive CD8 T cells and 10%, 30% or 50% RNA input. Note on this clonotype: Its antigen is not known. The germline gene is not matched at one end of the junction; a read error may be the cause.

The clonotype comes from a human donor in good health. Some libraries in this study had Jurkat cell RNA spiked in. Material for sequencing was naive CD8+ T cells from blood, with Jurkat cell RNA spiked in. Subset in this sample: FACS-sorted CD8+CD4-CCR7+CD45RA+ naive T cells. The genes are TRBV13 and TRBJ1-4, with 9 bases matching TRBD1. CDR3 sequence: CAGSLEGTGTNEKLFF. CDR3 bases: TGTGCCGGCAGCTTAGAGGGGACAGGGACTAATGAAAAACTGTTTTTT. Full variable domain (missing parts from reference TRBV13 and TRBJ1-4): AAGVIQSPRHLIKEKRETATLKCYPIPRHDTVYWYQQGPGQDPQFLISFYEKMQSDKGSIPDRFSAQQFSDYHSELNMSSLELGDSALYFCAGSLEGTGTNEKLFFGSGTQLSVL.